This T cell receptor beta chain comes out of a study of identical twins. As regards this clonotype: What it recognizes is unknown.

General study findings and limits: Analyses of zero insertions could be partly confounded by invariant MAIT and iNKT cells.

A template switching step contributed a universal primer site, while unique molecular identifiers were present in the cDNA. TCRdb redid the calling of the 5' RACE reads with MiXCR, one entry per CDR3 protein. The sample holds 300,000 to 400,000 distinct CDR3 sequences; around an eighth are singletons and the top ten take more than 6%. This same sample was also taken into another study, of yellow fever vaccine responses in identical twins.

Sample: CD8+ T cells sorted from blood. The TCR was taken from a woman in her late teens or twenties in good health.

The CDR3 region has the DNA TGTGCCAGCAACGGACTAGCGGGGTCCTACGAGCAGTACGTC. Translating gives CASNGLAGSYEQYV. The gene calls are TRBV6-2 or TRBV6-3 and TRBJ2-7, with 12 positions matching TRBD2. The CDR3 totals 14 residues. V trimming: 7 bases; J trimming: 1 base; junction bases outside the gene matches: 2. Germline V gene sequence: CDR1 MNHEY, CDR2 SVGEGT.